Listed below are T cell receptor beta chains from one sample, sequenced in a study of metastatic and nonmetastatic thyroid tumors. TCRdb re-called the PCR reads via MiXCR. The table has about 69,000 clones, approximately 15% seen once. Sequencing input: blood. The receptors stem from a male donor with papillary thyroid cancer or a benign thyroid nodule (not recorded which). Some clones in this sample may be carry-over from other donors' samples. CDR3s include the opening cysteine and the closing phenylalanine or tryptophan. Each record gives: J gene, V gene, D gene, clone size, CDR3 DNA, CDR3 protein. D genes are given only for firm matches. A row's size may be missing; if present it is once, few, many or a size class.

J: TRBJ1-1; V: TRBV19; D: .; size: many; DNA: TGTGCCAGTAGTATAGGGGAGGGGTCTGACACTGAAGCTTTCTTT; CDR3: CASSIGEGSDTEAFF
J: TRBJ1-3; V: TRBV30; D: .; size: .; DNA: TGTGCCTGGAGTAGATGGGACTGGGACTCTGGAAACACCATATATTTT; CDR3: CAWSRWDWDSGNTIYF
J: TRBJ2-7; V: TRBV11-2; D: TRBD2; size: .; DNA: TGTGCCAGCAGCTTTATATCCCCGACTAGCGGGAGAAGAAATGAGCAGTACTTC; CDR3: CASSFISPTSGRRNEQYF
J: TRBJ2-2; V: TRBV20-1; D: .; size: .; DNA: TGCAGTGCTAGTTTCGGGGGGGACAGGGAGGAGCTGTTTTTT; CDR3: CSASFGGDREELFF
J: TRBJ2-3; V: TRBV18; D: TRBD2; size: many; DNA: TGTGCCAGCTCCCGACTAGCGGCTAGCACAGATACGCAGTATTTT; CDR3: CASSRLAASTDTQYF
J: TRBJ1-4; V: TRBV18; D: TRBD1; size: many; DNA: TGTGCCAGCTCACCTGGACAGGGGGATTACGGAAAACTGTTTTTT; CDR3: CASSPGQGDYGKLFF
J: TRBJ1-2; V: TRBV5-1; D: .; size: .; DNA: TGCGCCAGCAATCTCGACCCGGGGGGCGCGGGCTACACCTTC; CDR3: CASNLDPGGAGYTF
J: TRBJ2-5; V: TRBV2; D: TRBD2; size: many; DNA: TGTGCCAGCGGATATGCCGGGGGGGAGACCCAGTACTTC; CDR3: CASGYAGGETQYF
J: TRBJ2-2; V: TRBV5-1; D: TRBD1; size: many; DNA: TGCGCCAGCAGGTATTCCGGACAGGGGGCCGATGGGGAGCTGTTTTTT; CDR3: CASRYSGQGADGELFF
J: TRBJ2-1; V: TRBV10-2; D: TRBD2; size: many; DNA: TGCGCCAGCTCCCTAGGGGCGGGAGGGCCCGGTGAGCAGTTCTTC; CDR3: CASSLGAGGPGEQFF
J: TRBJ2-2; V: TRBV10-3; D: TRBD2; size: many; DNA: TGTGCCATCAGTGAGTCGAAGCGGGAGGACACCGGGGAGCTGTTTTTT; CDR3: CAISESKREDTGELFF
J: TRBJ2-7; V: TRBV24-1; D: TRBD1; size: few; DNA: TGTGCCACCAGTGATTCGGTACAGGGGGCCTCCTACGAGCAGTACTTC; CDR3: CATSDSVQGASYEQYF
J: TRBJ2-3; V: TRBV12-3/TRBV12-4; D: TRBD2; size: .; DNA: TGTGCCAGCAGTCGGACTAGCGGTATCCAATATACGCAGTATTTT; CDR3: CASSRTSGIQYTQYF
J: TRBJ2-3; V: TRBV30; D: .; size: many; DNA: TGTGCCTGGAGTAGGAAAAGCACAGATACGCAGTATTTT; CDR3: CAWSRKSTDTQYF
J: TRBJ2-3; V: TRBV7-6; D: TRBD1; size: many; DNA: TGTGCCAGCAGCCCCTGGACAGGGGTTTTTACAGATACGCAGTATTTT; CDR3: CASSPWTGVFTDTQYF